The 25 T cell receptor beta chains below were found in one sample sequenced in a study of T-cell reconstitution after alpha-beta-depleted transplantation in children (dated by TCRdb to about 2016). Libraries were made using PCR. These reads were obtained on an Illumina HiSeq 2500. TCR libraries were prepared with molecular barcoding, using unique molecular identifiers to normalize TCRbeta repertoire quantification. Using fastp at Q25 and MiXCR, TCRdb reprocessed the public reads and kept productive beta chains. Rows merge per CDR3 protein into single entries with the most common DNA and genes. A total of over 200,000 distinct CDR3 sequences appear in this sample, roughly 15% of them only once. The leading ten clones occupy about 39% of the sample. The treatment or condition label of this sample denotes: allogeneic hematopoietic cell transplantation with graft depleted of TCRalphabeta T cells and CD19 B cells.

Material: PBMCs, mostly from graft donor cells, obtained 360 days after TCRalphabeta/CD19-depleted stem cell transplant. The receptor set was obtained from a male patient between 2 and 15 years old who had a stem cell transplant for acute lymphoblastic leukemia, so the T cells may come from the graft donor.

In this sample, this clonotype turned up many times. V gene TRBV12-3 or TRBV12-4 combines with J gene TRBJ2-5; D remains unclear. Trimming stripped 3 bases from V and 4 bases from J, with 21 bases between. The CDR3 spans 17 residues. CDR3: CASSLSTRVGWRETQYF. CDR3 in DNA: TGTGCCAGCAGTTTGTCTACACGAGTCGGATGGAGAGAGACCCAGTACTTC.

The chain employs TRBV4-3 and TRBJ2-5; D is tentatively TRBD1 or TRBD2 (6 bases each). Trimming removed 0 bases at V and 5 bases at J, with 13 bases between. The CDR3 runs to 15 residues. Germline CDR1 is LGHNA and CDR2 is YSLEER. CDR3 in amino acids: CASSQEGRRGETQYF. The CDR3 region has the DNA TGCGCCAGCAGCCAAGAGGGACGGAGGGGGGAGACCCAGTACTTC.

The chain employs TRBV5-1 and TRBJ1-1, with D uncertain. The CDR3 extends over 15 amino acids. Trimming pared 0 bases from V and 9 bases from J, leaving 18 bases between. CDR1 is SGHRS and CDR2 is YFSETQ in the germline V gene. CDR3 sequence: CASSLVGLSSGKAFF. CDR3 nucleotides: TGCGCCAGCAGCTTGGTAGGACTTTCCTCGGGTAAAGCTTTCTTT.

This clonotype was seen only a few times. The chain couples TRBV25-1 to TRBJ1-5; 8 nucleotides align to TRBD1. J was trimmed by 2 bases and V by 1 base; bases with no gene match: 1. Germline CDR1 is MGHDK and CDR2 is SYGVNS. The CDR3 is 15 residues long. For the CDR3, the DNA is TGTGCCAGCAGTGAATCAGGGGGCGGCAATCAGCCCCAGCATTTT. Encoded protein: CASSESGGGNQPQHF.

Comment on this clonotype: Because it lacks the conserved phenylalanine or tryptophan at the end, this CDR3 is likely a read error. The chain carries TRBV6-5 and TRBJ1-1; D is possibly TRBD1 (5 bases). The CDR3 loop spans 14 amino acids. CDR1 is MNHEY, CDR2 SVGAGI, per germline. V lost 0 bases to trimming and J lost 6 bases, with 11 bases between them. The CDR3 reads CASSYSPGGPEAFC. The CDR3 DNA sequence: TGTGCCAGCAGTTACTCGCCCGGGGGACCTGAAGCTTTCTGT.

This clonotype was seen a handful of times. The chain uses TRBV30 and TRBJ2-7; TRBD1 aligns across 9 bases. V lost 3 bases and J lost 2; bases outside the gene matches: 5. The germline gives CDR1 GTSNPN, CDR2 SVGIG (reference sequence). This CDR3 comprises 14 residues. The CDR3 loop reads CAWSLGTGPYEQYF. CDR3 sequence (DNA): TGTGCCTGGAGCTTGGGGACAGGGCCCTACGAGCAGTACTTC.

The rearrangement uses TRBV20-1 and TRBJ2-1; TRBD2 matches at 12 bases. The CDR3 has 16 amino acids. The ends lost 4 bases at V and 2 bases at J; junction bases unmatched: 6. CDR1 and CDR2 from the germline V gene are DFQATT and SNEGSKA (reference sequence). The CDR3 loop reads CSAIYGLAGPYNEQFF. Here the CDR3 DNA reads TGCAGTGCTATCTACGGACTAGCGGGGCCCTACAATGAGCAGTTCTTC.

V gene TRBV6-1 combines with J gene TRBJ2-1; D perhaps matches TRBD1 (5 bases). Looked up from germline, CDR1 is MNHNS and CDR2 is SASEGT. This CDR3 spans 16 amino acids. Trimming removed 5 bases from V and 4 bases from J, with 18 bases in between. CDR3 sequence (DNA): TGTGCCAGCAGTCTTATCAGGGCATTCGTGTACAATGAGCAGTTCTTC. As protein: CASSLIRAFVYNEQFF.

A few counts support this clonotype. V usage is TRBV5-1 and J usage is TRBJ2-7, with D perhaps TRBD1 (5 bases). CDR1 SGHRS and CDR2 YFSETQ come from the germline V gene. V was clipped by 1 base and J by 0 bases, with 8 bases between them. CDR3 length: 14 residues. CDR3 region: CASSLLDSSYEQYF. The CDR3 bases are TGCGCCAGCAGCTTGCTTGACAGCTCCTACGAGCAGTACTTC.

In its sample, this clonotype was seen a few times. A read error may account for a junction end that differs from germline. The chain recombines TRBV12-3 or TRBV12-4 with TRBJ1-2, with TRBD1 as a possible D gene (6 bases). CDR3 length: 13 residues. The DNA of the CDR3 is TGTGCCAGCTGTTTCGGCAGGGGCACTGGCTACACCTTC. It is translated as CASCFGRGTGYTF.

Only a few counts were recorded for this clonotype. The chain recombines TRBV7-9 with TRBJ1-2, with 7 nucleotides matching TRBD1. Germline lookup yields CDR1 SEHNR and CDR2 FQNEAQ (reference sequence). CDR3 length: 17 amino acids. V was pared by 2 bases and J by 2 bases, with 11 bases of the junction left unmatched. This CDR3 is CASSLHSRQGVNYGYTF. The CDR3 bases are TGTGCCAGCAGCTTACACTCTCGGCAGGGGGTGAACTATGGCTACACCTTC.

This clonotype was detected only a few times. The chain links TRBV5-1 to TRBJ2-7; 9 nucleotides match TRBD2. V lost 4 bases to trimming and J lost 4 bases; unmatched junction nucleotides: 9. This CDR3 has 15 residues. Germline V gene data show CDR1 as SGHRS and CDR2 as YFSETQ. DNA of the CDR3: TGCGCCAGCAGCCCTGGCGGGGGGGGCGGTTACGAGCAGTACTTC. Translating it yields CASSPGGGGGYEQYF.

The CDR3 DNA reads TGTGCCAGCTCACCATTCGGGGGCGATCAGCCCCAGCATTTT. Translated: CASSPFGGDQPQHF. The chain has TRBV18 and TRBJ1-5; D is possibly TRBD1 (6 bases). There are 14 residues in the CDR3. Germline V gene sequence: CDR1 KGHSH, CDR2 LQKENI. V was cut by 2 bases and J by 5 bases, with 10 bases left in between.

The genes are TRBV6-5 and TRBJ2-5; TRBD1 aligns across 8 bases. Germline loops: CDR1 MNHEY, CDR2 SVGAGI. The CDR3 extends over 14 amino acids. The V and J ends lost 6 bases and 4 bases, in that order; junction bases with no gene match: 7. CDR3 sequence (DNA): TGTGCCAGCAGCCCCGGACAGGGAAGAGAGACCCAGTACTTC. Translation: CASSPGQGRETQYF.

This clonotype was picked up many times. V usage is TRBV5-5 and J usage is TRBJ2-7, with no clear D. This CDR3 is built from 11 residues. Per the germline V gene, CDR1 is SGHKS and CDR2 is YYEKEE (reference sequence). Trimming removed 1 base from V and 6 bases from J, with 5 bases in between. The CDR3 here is CASSLKGEQYF. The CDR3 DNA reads TGTGCCAGCAGCTTGAAGGGCGAGCAGTACTTC.

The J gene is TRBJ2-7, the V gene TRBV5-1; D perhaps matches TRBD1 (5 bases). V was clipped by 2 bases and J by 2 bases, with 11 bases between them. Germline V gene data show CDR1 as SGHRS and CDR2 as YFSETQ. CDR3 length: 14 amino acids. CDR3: CASSLFQGPYEQYF. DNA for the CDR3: TGCGCCAGCAGCTTATTCCAGGGTCCCTACGAGCAGTACTTC.

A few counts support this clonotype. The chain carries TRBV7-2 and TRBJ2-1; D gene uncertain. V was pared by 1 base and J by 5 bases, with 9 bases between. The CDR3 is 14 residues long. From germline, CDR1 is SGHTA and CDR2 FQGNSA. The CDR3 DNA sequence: TGTGCCAGCAGCTTAGTGCACCTAGACAATGAGCAGTTCTTC. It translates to CASSLVHLDNEQFF.

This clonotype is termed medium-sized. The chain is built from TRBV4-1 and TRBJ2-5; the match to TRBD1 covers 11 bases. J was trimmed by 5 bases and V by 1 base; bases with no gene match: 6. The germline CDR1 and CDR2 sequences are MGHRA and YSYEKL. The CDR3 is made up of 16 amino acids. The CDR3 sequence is CASSQGTGGLLETQYF. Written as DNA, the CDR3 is TGCGCCAGCAGCCAAGGGACAGGGGGCCTTCTCGAGACCCAGTACTTC.

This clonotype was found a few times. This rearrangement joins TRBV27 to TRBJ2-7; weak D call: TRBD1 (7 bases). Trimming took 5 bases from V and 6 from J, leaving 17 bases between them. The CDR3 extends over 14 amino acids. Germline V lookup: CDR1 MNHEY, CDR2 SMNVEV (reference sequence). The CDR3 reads CASSPGDSWSEQYF. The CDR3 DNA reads TGTGCCAGCAGTCCGGGGGACAGCTGGAGCGAGCAGTACTTC.

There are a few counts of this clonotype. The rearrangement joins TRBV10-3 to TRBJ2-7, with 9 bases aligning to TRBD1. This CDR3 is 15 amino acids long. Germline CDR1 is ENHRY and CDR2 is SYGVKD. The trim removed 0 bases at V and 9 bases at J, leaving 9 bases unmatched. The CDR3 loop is CAISESGQGLLGQYF. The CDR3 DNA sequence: TGTGCCATCAGTGAGTCGGGACAGGGCCTTTTAGGGCAGTACTTC.

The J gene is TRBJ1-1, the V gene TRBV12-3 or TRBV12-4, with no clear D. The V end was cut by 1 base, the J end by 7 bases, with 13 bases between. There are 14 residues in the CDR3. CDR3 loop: CASSLDGPTIEAFF. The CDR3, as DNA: TGTGCCAGCAGTTTAGACGGCCCTACAATTGAAGCTTTCTTT.

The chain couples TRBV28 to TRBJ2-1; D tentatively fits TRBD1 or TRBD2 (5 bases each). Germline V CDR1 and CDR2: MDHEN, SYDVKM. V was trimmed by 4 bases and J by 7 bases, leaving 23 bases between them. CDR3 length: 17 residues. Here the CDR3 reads CASSSHEGIETQNEQFF. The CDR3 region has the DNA TGTGCCAGCAGTTCCCATGAGGGGATCGAGACGCAAAATGAGCAGTTCTTC.

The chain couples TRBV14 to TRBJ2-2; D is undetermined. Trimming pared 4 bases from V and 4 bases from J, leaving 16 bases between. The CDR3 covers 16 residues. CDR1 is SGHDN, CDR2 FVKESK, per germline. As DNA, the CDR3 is TGTGCCAGCAGCCCACTACTCTGGTACACCACCGGGGAGCTGTTTTTT. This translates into CASSPLLWYTTGELFF.

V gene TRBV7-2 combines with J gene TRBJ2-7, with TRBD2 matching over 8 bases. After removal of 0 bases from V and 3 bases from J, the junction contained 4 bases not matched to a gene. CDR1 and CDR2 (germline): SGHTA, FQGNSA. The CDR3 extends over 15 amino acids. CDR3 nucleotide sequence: TGTGCCAGCAGCTTAGCGAGCGGGAGTGACTACGAGCAGTACTTC. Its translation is CASSLASGSDYEQYF.

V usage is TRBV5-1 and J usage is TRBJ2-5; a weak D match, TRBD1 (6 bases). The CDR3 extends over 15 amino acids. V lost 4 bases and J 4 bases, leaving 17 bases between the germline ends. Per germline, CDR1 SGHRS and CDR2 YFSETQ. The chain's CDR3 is CASSPDQGWSETQYF. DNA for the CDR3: TGCGCCAGCAGCCCGGATCAGGGGTGGTCAGAGACCCAGTACTTC.